The present entry profiles one T cell receptor (beta chain) with its context. Its antigen remains unidentified. The data belong to a study of early T cells in non-severe SARS-CoV-2 infection. Study at large: Chains stayed unpaired after sequencing of bulk RNA from unsorted whole blood. Broader study findings: Lookups in VDJdb leaned toward anti-spike CD8 responses and missed private and CD4 specificities.

This CDR3 is built from 14 residues. CDR1 MNHEY and CDR2 SVGAGI come from the germline V gene. The V and J ends lost 5 bases and 5 bases respectively, with 14 bases between them. Separate cDNA molecules each had unique molecular identifiers attached to them. TCRdb fed the 5' RACE reads into MiXCR, producing one record per CDR3 protein. The sample yields some 73,000 distinct CDR3 sequences, 9.5% to 15% seen once. The sample comprised whole blood. The gene calls are TRBV6-5 and TRBJ2-3, with D possibly matching TRBD2 (5 bases). This receptor was identified in an adult who was a healthcare worker with PCR-confirmed SARS-CoV-2 infection or an uninfected control (not recorded which). As DNA, the CDR3 is TGTGCCAGCAGTCTGAGCGGACCAAAAGATACGCAGTATTTT. It is translated as CASSLSGPKDTQYF.